This T cell receptor (beta chain) derives from a study of cytomegalovirus exposure and HLA in healthy donors. Looking at the study overall: Earlier results showed some 120 million unique TCR beta sequences derived from approximately 170 million T cells. Study-wide points: Cytomegalovirus association was listed for 150 to 200 TCR beta chains. Both high specificity and high sensitivity reportedly marked the classifier's diagnosis of cytomegalovirus status.

Comment on this clone: Its antigen is unknown.

The donors, nominally healthy at sampling, likely had unrecorded immune exposures. The PCR employed 60 Vbeta primers together with 13 Jbeta primers. Produced via immunoSEQ multiplex PCR; TCRdb's table is partial and in-frame only. This repertoire shows about 190,000 clones, about 85% found once; its top ten account for 10% to 13%. This CDR3 comprises 13 residues. V gave up 0 bases and J gave up 8 bases, with 11 bases separating them. The germline gives CDR1 SGHNT, CDR2 YYREEE (reference sequence). The chain couples TRBV5-4 to TRBJ1-2; the D gene is possibly TRBD1 (6 bases). This clonotype was sampled from a woman aged 45-65 years in good health and CMV-seropositive. What was sequenced was PBMCs. CDR3 residues: CASSLDRERGYTF. The CDR3 nucleotides are TGTGCCAGCAGCTTGGACAGGGAAAGGGGCTACACCTTC. Complete variable domain (other parts from reference TRBV5-4 and TRBJ1-2): ETGVTQSPTHLIKTRGQQVTLRCSSQSGHNTVSWYQQALGQGPQFIFQYYREEENGRGNFPPRFSGLQFPNYSSELNVNALELDDSALYLCASSLDRERGYTFGSGTRLTVV.